The 23 T cell receptor beta chains below come from one sample, sequenced in a study of cytomegalovirus exposure and HLA in healthy donors. PCR primers comprised 60 Vbeta and 13 Jbeta primers. Clones were sequenced by immunoSEQ multiplex PCR, and TCRdb holds only the in-frame ones, with some missing. The profile covers more than 200,000 clones, with roughly 85% appearing a single time and 1.5% to 2% taken by the ten largest. Sequencing was done on a sample of PBMCs. The receptors come from a young man in good health and CMV-seronegative.

The V call is TRBV9, the J call TRBJ2-1, with 14 nucleotides matching TRBD2. Germline V lookup: CDR1 SGDLS, CDR2 YYNGEE. The trim removed 4 bases at V and 7 bases at J, leaving 7 bases unmatched. The length of the CDR3 is 16 residues. The DNA of the CDR3 is TGTGCCAGCAGCACGTGGACTAGCGGGGGGAAGAATGAGCAGTTCTTC. Amino acid sequence: CASSTWTSGGKNEQFF.

The V and J genes are TRBV11-1 and TRBJ2-3; 7 nucleotides align to TRBD2. The V and J ends lost 3 bases and 2 bases, in that order; junction bases with no gene match: 8. This CDR3 is 16 amino acids long. Germline V gene lookup returns CDR1 SGHAT and CDR2 FQDESV (reference sequence). CDR3 residues: CASSFSSGPPTDTQYF. DNA for the CDR3: TGTGCCAGCAGCTTTTCTAGCGGACCTCCCACAGATACGCAGTATTTT.

This clone has just one count. V is TRBV5-8 and J is TRBJ2-1; D is unresolved. The CDR3 runs 15 residues. Germline-derived CDR1 and CDR2 are SGHTS and YDEGEE. The V end lost 4 bases, the J end lost 0 bases, and 11 bases lay between the germline ends. CDR3 in amino acids: CASSLLQSSYNEQFF. The CDR3 region has the DNA TGTGCCAGCAGCCTATTACAGAGCTCCTACAATGAGCAGTTCTTC.

The chain has TRBV6-5 and TRBJ2-7; 7 bases are shared with TRBD1. Losses at the gene ends were 2 bases for V and 3 bases for J; bases not matched to a gene: 10. CDR1 MNHEY and CDR2 SVGAGI come from the germline V gene. The CDR3 has 16 residues. The CDR3 loop is CASSYADPGQNYEQYF. DNA of the CDR3: TGTGCCAGCAGTTACGCCGACCCGGGACAGAACTACGAGCAGTACTTC.

This clone was detected only once. This chain connects TRBV18 to TRBJ2-7; D uncertain. Germline loops: CDR1 KGHSH, CDR2 LQKENI. The length of the CDR3 is 11 residues. Trimming pared 4 bases from V and 4 bases from J, leaving 5 bases between. The CDR3 DNA follows: TGTGCCAGCTCACGACTGTACGAGCAGTACTTC. Its protein is CASSRLYEQYF.

V gene TRBV4-3 combines with J gene TRBJ1-5, with a possible D match to TRBD1 (5 bases). Germline CDR1 is LGHNA and CDR2 is YSLEER. The CDR3 contains 17 residues. With 0 bases removed from V and 7 bases from J, the gap between germline ends came to 19 bases. CDR3 in DNA: TGCGCCAGCAGCCAAGATCTCGGAGAAGGGGTTACCCAGCCCCAGCATTTT. As protein: CASSQDLGEGVTQPQHF.

This chain joins TRBV28 and TRBJ1-3; D remains unclear. The germline V gene encodes CDR1 MDHEN and CDR2 SYDVKM. The CDR3 spans 15 residues. V was trimmed by 2 bases and J by 2 bases, leaving 10 bases between them. The DNA of the CDR3 is TGTGCCAGCAGTTTAGGGCCTATGACTGGAAACACCATATATTTT. Its protein is CASSLGPMTGNTIYF. The full variable domain, its missing parts supplied by reference TRBV28 and TRBJ1-3, is DVKVTQSSRYLVKRTGEKVFLECVQDMDHENMFWYRQDPGLGLRLIYFSYDVKMKEKGDIPEGYSVSREKKERFSLILESASTNQTSMYLCASSLGPMTGNTIYFGEGSWLTVV.

The chain is built from TRBV9 and TRBJ1-6, with 10 bases aligning to TRBD1. This CDR3 is built from 17 residues. V lost 1 base and J lost 1; bases outside the gene matches: 2. Germline lookup yields CDR1 SGDLS and CDR2 YYNGEE. CDR3 in amino acids: CASSVRDRGSYNSPLHF. CDR3 nucleotide sequence: TGTGCCAGCAGCGTAAGGGACAGGGGATCCTATAATTCACCCCTCCACTTT.

This clone was seen just once. The chain couples TRBV11-2 to TRBJ2-7, with TRBD1 as a possible D gene (6 bases). The CDR3 covers 15 residues. Germline V lookup: CDR1 SGHAT, CDR2 FQNNGV. Between the trimmed V and J ends, which lost 4 bases and 5 bases, there was a span of 18 bases. The CDR3 nucleotides are TGTGCCAGCAGCTCACCACAGGGAAGTTACAACGAGCAGTACTTC. It yields the protein CASSSPQGSYNEQYF.

This clone showed up just a few times. This chain connects TRBV7-9 to TRBJ2-5, with D unresolved. The tail of the sequence fits TRBJ2-7 better, so the J call may be wrong. The germline CDR1 and CDR2 sequences are SEHNR and FQNEAQ (reference sequence). This CDR3 contains 12 residues. CDR3 region: CASSSLSYEQYF. DNA of the CDR3: TGTGCCAGCAGCTCACTCTCCTACGAGCAGTACTTC.

In its sample, this clone was seen once. The V and J genes are TRBV2 and TRBJ2-5; a weak D match, TRBD1 (6 bases). Matching the DNA end better, TRBJ2-7 makes the J call doubtful. This CDR3 contains 14 residues. Germline V gene lookup returns CDR1 SNHLY and CDR2 FYNNEI. In DNA, the CDR3 is TGTGCCAGCAGTTACGGGACACAGACCTACGAGCAGTACTTC. This sequence encodes CASSYGTQTYEQYF.

Worth noting for this clone: One junction end does not reproduce the germline sequence, and a read error may be involved. The rearrangement uses TRBV7-9 and TRBJ1-1; D not resolved. This CDR3 comprises 16 residues. The V gene's germline CDR1 is SEHNR and CDR2 FQNEAQ (reference sequence). In DNA, the CDR3 is TGTTCCAGCAGCAGAGGGAAGGGAGGGATGAACACTGAAGCTTTCTTT. Its translation: CSSSRGKGGMNTEAFF.

V is TRBV4-3 and J is TRBJ1-4; the match to TRBD1 covers 8 bases. This CDR3 is 16 amino acids long. Germline V gene lookup returns CDR1 LGHNA and CDR2 YSLEER. Unmatched junction bases numbered 10, after V lost 2 bases and J lost 8 bases. CDR3 DNA: TGCGCCAGCAGCCAAAAATATGGACAGGGAGGGGAAAAACTGTTTTTT. Residues: CASSQKYGQGGEKLFF.

Concerning this clone itself: Within the sample, other DNA sequences also encode this same CDR3. The rearrangement uses TRBV18 and TRBJ2-7, with TRBD1 matching 10 bases. This CDR3 has 17 residues. V lost 2 bases, J lost 4 bases, and 11 bases stayed unmatched. Germline V gene lookup returns CDR1 KGHSH and CDR2 LQKENI. CDR3 in amino acids: CASSPIQPGQGRYEQYF. The CDR3 region has the DNA TGTGCCAGCTCACCAATTCAGCCGGGACAGGGGAGGTACGAGCAGTACTTC.

The chain is built from TRBV28 and TRBJ1-2; 8 nucleotides agree with TRBD1. With 10 bases clipped from V and 8 bases from J, the junction kept 15 bases outside the gene matches. The germline V gene encodes CDR1 MDHEN and CDR2 SYDVKM. The CDR3 is 14 amino acids. DNA for the CDR3: TGTGCCATCGACCGTCCCCAGGGGGCCGGCGGCTACACCTTC. Protein product: CAIDRPQGAGGYTF.

This clone was detected a few times. The chain links TRBV4-1 to TRBJ1-1, with 9 bases matching TRBD1. J lost 4 bases, V lost 3 bases, and 3 bases had no gene match. This CDR3 contains 14 residues. Germline values: CDR1 MGHRA, CDR2 YSYEKL. The CDR3 reads CASSHPTGGTEAFF. CDR3 bases: TGCGCCAGCAGCCATCCGACAGGGGGCACTGAAGCTTTCTTT.

The chain combines TRBV5-8 with TRBJ1-6, with 7 bases lining up with TRBD1. CDR3 length equals 15 residues. With 4 bases clipped from V and 5 bases from J, the junction kept 6 bases outside the gene matches. Germline V gives CDR1 SGHTS, CDR2 YDEGEE. In nucleotides, the CDR3 is TGTGCCAGCAGCCTTAAGGGGGCTAATAATTCACCCCTCCACTTT. Protein sequence: CASSLKGANNSPLHF.

This clone showed up just once. The gene calls are TRBV27 and TRBJ2-6; TRBD1 matches 7 bases. CDR3 length: 18 amino acids. Germline trimming cut 5 bases from V and 0 bases from J; bases unmatched to any gene: 10. The germline V gene has CDR1 MNHEY and CDR2 SMNVEV (reference sequence). The CDR3: CASSRRDSGVSGANVLTF. For the CDR3, the DNA is TGTGCCAGCAGTCGCCGGGACAGTGGGGTCTCTGGGGCCAACGTCCTGACTTTC.

CDR3 sequence: CASSLEVGQGNQPQHF. In DNA, the CDR3 is TGTGCCAGCAGCTTAGAAGTAGGACAGGGCAATCAGCCCCAGCATTTT. This chain links TRBV7-9 with TRBJ1-5; 7 bases are shared with TRBD1. The CDR3 has 16 residues. Losses at the gene ends were 1 base for V and 2 bases for J; bases not matched to a gene: 5. Looked up from germline, CDR1 is SEHNR and CDR2 is FQNEAQ (reference sequence).

The V and J genes are TRBV19 and TRBJ1-2; D is perhaps TRBD1 (5 bases). Looked up from germline, CDR1 is LNHDA and CDR2 is SQIVND (reference sequence). CDR3 length: 13 residues. V gave up 10 bases and J gave up 6 bases, with 18 bases separating them. DNA of the CDR3: TGTGCCACCAAGGGCAGGGAGGAAGATGGCTACACCTTC. Amino acids: CATKGREEDGYTF.

V usage is TRBV19 and J usage is TRBJ2-1; no firm D call. Trimming removed 6 bases at V and 8 bases at J, with 14 bases between. This CDR3 is built from 13 residues. Germline V gives CDR1 LNHDA, CDR2 SQIVND (reference sequence). The CDR3 bases are TGTGCCAGTAGCTCCCCCGAGTCCGATGAGCAGTTCTTC. It codes for CASSSPESDEQFF.

The V and J genes are TRBV7-8 and TRBJ1-1; D ambiguous. The CDR3 is 16 amino acids. Germline assignment: CDR1 SGHVS and CDR2 FQNEAQ. V lost 1 base and J lost 3, with 15 bases in between. The CDR3 loop is CASSLVGNTWDTEAFF. The CDR3 DNA sequence: TGTGCCAGCAGCTTAGTCGGGAATACATGGGACACTGAAGCTTTCTTT.

This chain joins TRBV25-1 and TRBJ1-2; TRBD1 aligns across 9 bases. The germline V gene encodes CDR1 MGHDK and CDR2 SYGVNS. V shed 5 bases, J shed 5 bases, and the junction held 9 bases outside the gene matches. The CDR3 sequence is 15 residues long. For the CDR3, the DNA is TGTGCCAGCAGTAAACCGGGACAGGGCCAATATGGCTACACCTTC. Residues: CASSKPGQGQYGYTF.